This T cell receptor (beta chain) was observed in a study of esophageal squamous cell carcinoma under preoperative chemotherapy. One entry per CDR3 protein, called by TCRdb with MiXCR from the PCR reads. The data hold tens of thousands of distinct CDR3 sequences, with 49% observed a single time. Overall study results and limits: Clonal contraction, more than amplification, hit abundant clones after paclitaxel-nedaplatin. After chemotherapy, TCR diversity rose significantly in peripheral T cells but not in tumor-infiltrating lymphocytes.

Time point given: before preoperative PTX-NDP chemotherapy. In its sample, this clonotype was seen many times. Antigen specificity is unknown. The sequence was obtained from a human donor with esophageal squamous cell carcinoma. The donor label of this sample is uncertain. This material was obtained from a patient given preoperative chemotherapy.

The CDR3 DNA is TGTGCCAGCAATAGACTCCCGGGGATGAATGAGCAGTTCTTC. Amino acids: CASNRLPGMNEQFF. J is TRBJ2-1 and V is TRBV6-2 or TRBV6-3, with D tentatively TRBD2 (5 bases). V dropped 7 bases and J dropped 7 bases, with 17 bases sitting between them. This CDR3 region has 14 residues. Germline CDR1 reads MNHEY; CDR2 reads SVGEGT.